The clone carrying this T cell receptor beta chain turned up a few times. Its antigen is still unknown. The sample's treatment: AdE1-LMPpoly-expanded autologous EBV-specific T-cell therapy followed by anti-PD-1 nivolumab. This specimen comes from a study of EBV T-cell therapy then PD-1 blockade in nasopharyngeal carcinoma. Sequenced by immunoSEQ multiplex PCR; TCRdb stores in-frame clones only, minus some. The sample has about 22,000 clones, roughly four fifths seen once. The receptor's source is a man aged 40-55 years with nasopharyngeal carcinoma. Sequences were derived from CD8+ T cells from blood, sampled at day -245 from a patient whose treatment included autologous EBV-specific T cells and nivolumab.

The CDR3 nucleotides read TGTGCCAGCAGTTACAGGGATAATTCACCCCTCCACTTT. Translating gives CASSYRDNSPLHF. The J gene is TRBJ1-6, the V gene TRBV6-2 or TRBV6-3; D uncertain. Germline values: CDR1 MNHEY, CDR2 SVGEGT. Trimming cost V 2 bases and J 5 bases, with 4 bases left between them. The CDR3 has 13 amino acids.